One T cell receptor (beta chain) is described in this entry. Its antigen is currently unknown. This sample was taken from a study of T cell responses to AZD1222 COVID-19 vaccine. Study results and limitations: Researchers took repertoire samples only after the peak T cell response had come. Receipt of two AZD1222 doses was followed by a rise in Spike-specific TCR breadth and depth. Dominant CD4 TCR responses targeted spike regions 160-218 and 743-854. Females made up more of the donors, who were largely white British, and clonal diversity may have come out too low.

Some clones are missing from TCRdb's copy, which holds only in-frame ones; the method was immunoSEQ multiplex PCR. The repertoire holds some 150,000 clones, with around 89% as singletons. V lost 6 bases, J lost 7 bases, and 19 bases lay in between. This CDR3 has 14 amino acids. The germline gives CDR1 MNHEY, CDR2 SVGAGI. V is TRBV6-5 and J is TRBJ2-7, with unresolved D. The sequence derives from an adult in good health. The source material was peripheral blood, sampled on day 0 of AZD1222 vaccination. The CDR3 region is CASRRRVMLFEQYF. The CDR3, as DNA: TGTGCCAGCAGGCGCCGGGTGATGCTGTTTGAGCAGTACTTC.